These 31 T cell receptor beta chains came from one sample sequenced in a study of T cell responses to AZD1222 COVID-19 vaccine. Using immunoSEQ multiplex PCR, the repertoire was profiled, and TCRdb retains in-frame clones only, with some absent. The sample lists approximately 120,000 clones; over 70% were seen once. This specimen consisted of peripheral blood, obtained on day 0 of AZD1222 vaccination. The source of these receptors is an adult in good health.

This rearrangement joins TRBV5-1 to TRBJ2-2; 10 positions agree with TRBD1. The CDR3 consists of 17 residues. The V gene's germline CDR1 is SGHRS and CDR2 YFSETQ. Trimming cost V 1 base and J 4 bases; bases outside gene matches: 7. CDR3: CASSLRTGGGSTGELFF. As DNA, the CDR3 is TGCGCCAGCAGCTTGCGGACAGGGGGTGGTAGCACCGGGGAGCTGTTTTTT.

J is TRBJ1-2 and V is TRBV19; D might be TRBD1 (6 bases). This CDR3 is 15 amino acids long. The V end was cut by 0 bases, the J end by 4 bases, with 12 bases between. Germline assignment: CDR1 LNHDA and CDR2 SQIVND (reference sequence). Here the CDR3 DNA reads TGTGCCAGTAGTATAGACCAGGGGAGAGGCTATGGCTACACCTTC. This gives the protein CASSIDQGRGYGYTF.

The chain combines TRBV7-8 with TRBJ1-2; no clear D gene. CDR3 length: 14 residues. Germline CDR1 reads SGHVS; CDR2 reads FQNEAQ. V was shortened by 4 bases and J by 8 bases, with 17 bases between the two germline ends. This CDR3 reads CASSSAALPSGYTF. The DNA of the CDR3 is TGTGCCAGCAGCTCGGCGGCCTTACCTTCGGGCTACACCTTC.

This rearrangement joins TRBV7-6 to TRBJ1-5; perhaps TRBD1 as D (6 bases). Trimming stripped 5 bases from V and 4 bases from J, with 9 bases between. Germline V gene lookup returns CDR1 SGHVS and CDR2 FNYEAQ. The CDR3 extends over 13 amino acids. CDR3 amino acids: CASSGGLNQPQHF. The CDR3 nucleotides read TGTGCCAGCAGCGGGGGCCTTAATCAGCCCCAGCATTTT.

The chain links TRBV18 to TRBJ2-7; D not resolved. CDR3 length: 13 residues. V dropped 1 base and J dropped 3 bases, with 7 bases sitting between them. Per the germline V gene, CDR1 is KGHSH and CDR2 is LQKENI. The CDR3 sequence is CASSPRQIYEQYF. As DNA, the CDR3 is TGTGCCAGCTCACCACGGCAGATCTACGAGCAGTACTTC.

As regards this clone: Other DNA sequences of this sample code for an identical CDR3. V usage is TRBV5-1 and J usage is TRBJ1-2; 8 bases are a match to TRBD1. Trimming took 2 bases from V and 7 from J; bases not matched to a gene: 7. Germline loops: CDR1 SGHRS, CDR2 YFSETQ. The CDR3 length is 14 residues. CDR3 in amino acids: CASSFGQGAVGYTF. The CDR3 nucleotides read TGCGCCAGCAGCTTTGGGCAGGGGGCGGTTGGCTACACCTTC.

The V gene is TRBV30, the J gene TRBJ1-1; no clear D gene. V was shortened by 4 bases and J by 0 bases, with 9 bases between the two germline ends. Germline CDR1 is GTSNPN and CDR2 is SVGIG (reference sequence). The CDR3 spans 13 residues. The CDR3 bases are TGTGCCTGGAACCGGTTAATGAACACTGAAGCTTTCTTT. It translates to CAWNRLMNTEAFF.

The rearrangement uses TRBV28 and TRBJ2-5, with TRBD1 matching 7 bases. V dropped 5 bases and J dropped 1; count of bases not matched to a gene: 7. The germline CDR1 and CDR2 sequences are MDHEN and SYDVKM. The CDR3 sequence is 15 residues long. Written as DNA, the CDR3 is TGTGCCAGCAGTCACAGGGACAGCATCCAAGAGACCCAGTACTTC. It is translated as CASSHRDSIQETQYF.

The chain employs TRBV5-1 and TRBJ1-1; 7 positions match TRBD1. Germline CDR1 and CDR2: SGHRS and YFSETQ. The CDR3 covers 13 residues. J lost 4 bases, V lost 4 bases, and 4 bases had no gene match. The DNA of the CDR3 is TGCGCCAGCAGCATGACAGGGCCCACTGAAGCTTTCTTT. This sequence encodes CASSMTGPTEAFF.

The chain couples TRBV19 to TRBJ2-5; D is perhaps TRBD2 (6 bases). Trimming pared 2 bases from V and 4 bases from J, leaving 14 bases between. CDR1 and CDR2 from the germline V gene are LNHDA and SQIVND (reference sequence). The CDR3 runs 15 residues. CDR3 residues: CASSIYLAGRETQYF. In DNA, the CDR3 is TGTGCCAGTAGTATATACCTGGCGGGACGAGAGACCCAGTACTTC.

The V gene is TRBV7-9, the J gene TRBJ2-7; perhaps TRBD1 as D (6 bases). Germline CDR1 and CDR2: SEHNR and FQNEAQ (reference sequence). Trimming took off 6 bases at V and 4 bases at J, with 13 bases between the two ends. The CDR3 runs to 13 residues. In DNA form, the CDR3 reads TGTGCCAGCAGTAAGGGGGAAAGGTACGAGCAGTACTTC. Its protein is CASSKGERYEQYF.

This rearrangement joins TRBV10-3 to TRBJ1-5; no clear D. CDR1 is ENHRY, CDR2 SYGVKD, per germline. V dropped 6 bases and J dropped 6 bases, with 12 bases sitting between them. This CDR3 region has 13 residues. This chain's CDR3 is CAIRGLVGQPQHF. For the CDR3, the DNA is TGTGCCATCAGAGGACTGGTGGGTCAGCCCCAGCATTTT.

The chain recombines TRBV27 with TRBJ2-5; 12 bases line up with TRBD2. The CDR3 is 16 residues long. The germline V gene has CDR1 MNHEY and CDR2 SMNVEV (reference sequence). V shed 7 bases, J shed 7 bases, and the junction held 13 bases outside the gene matches. Written as DNA, the CDR3 is TGTGCCAGCATGGGACTAGCGGGCCGTTCCCAGGGGACCCAGTACTTC. Residues: CASMGLAGRSQGTQYF.

The chain couples TRBV6-1 to TRBJ2-6; the D gene is possibly TRBD1 (5 bases). This CDR3 contains 15 residues. Germline-derived CDR1 and CDR2 are MNHNS and SASEGT. Trimming removed 3 bases from V and 0 bases from J, with 6 bases in between. CDR3 in amino acids: CASSEDTSGANVLTF. The CDR3 region has the DNA TGTGCCAGCAGTGAGGACACCTCTGGGGCCAACGTCCTGACTTTC.

The rearrangement uses TRBV28 and TRBJ2-5, with 8 bases lining up with TRBD2. The length of the CDR3 is 15 residues. Unmatched junction bases numbered 3, after V lost 2 bases and J lost 1 base. Germline V gives CDR1 MDHEN, CDR2 SYDVKM. The CDR3 DNA reads TGTGCCAGCAGTTTAGGCGGGAGGACCCAAGAGACCCAGTACTTC. The encoded protein is CASSLGGRTQETQYF. Full variable domain (outside the CDR3, taken from reference TRBV28 and TRBJ2-5): DVKVTQSSRYLVKRTGEKVFLECVQDMDHENMFWYRQDPGLGLRLIYFSYDVKMKEKGDIPEGYSVSREKKERFSLILESASTNQTSMYLCASSLGGRTQETQYFGPGTRLLVL.

The J gene is TRBJ2-6, the V gene TRBV30, with TRBD1 matching 7 bases. Trimming at V came to 4 bases and at J to 4 bases, leaving 10 bases not matched to a gene. Germline-derived CDR1 and CDR2 are GTSNPN and SVGIG (reference sequence). The CDR3 consists of 16 residues. The CDR3 region has the DNA TGTGCCTGGAACCGGGACAGACCTCCCGGGGCCAACGTCCTGACTTTC. Residues: CAWNRDRPPGANVLTF.

The rearrangement links TRBV27 to TRBJ1-2; D gene ambiguous. Trimming left V 3 bases short and J 8 bases short, with 13 bases between. CDR3 length: 13 amino acids. Per germline, CDR1 MNHEY and CDR2 SMNVEV (reference sequence). The CDR3 protein is CASSFGFRGGYTF. For the CDR3, the DNA is TGTGCCAGCAGTTTCGGGTTCCGAGGGGGCTACACCTTC.

This rearrangement joins TRBV5-1 to TRBJ2-1; TRBD2 matches at 10 bases. The CDR3 is 14 residues long. The trim removed 6 bases at V and 0 bases at J, leaving 0 bases unmatched. Germline CDR1 SGHRS, CDR2 YFSETQ. CDR3 sequence (DNA): TGCGCCAGCACTAGCGGGAGCTCCTACAATGAGCAGTTCTTC. Amino acid sequence: CASTSGSSYNEQFF.

V usage is TRBV28 and J usage is TRBJ2-7; TRBD2 matches 14 bases. J lost 1 base, V lost 6 bases, and 5 bases had no gene match. The germline gives CDR1 MDHEN, CDR2 SYDVKM. The CDR3 is 16 amino acids. The CDR3 sequence: CASRGLAGVYSYEQYF. CDR3 DNA: TGTGCCAGCAGGGGACTAGCGGGAGTATATTCCTACGAGCAGTACTTC. Drawing the rest from reference TRBV28 and TRBJ2-7, the complete variable domain is DVKVTQSSRYLVKRTGEKVFLECVQDMDHENMFWYRQDPGLGLRLIYFSYDVKMKEKGDIPEGYSVSREKKERFSLILESASTNQTSMYLCASRGLAGVYSYEQYFGPGTRLTVT.

V is TRBV27 and J is TRBJ1-4; D gene uncertain. This CDR3 region has 19 residues. The ends were cut back, 6 bases at V and 0 bases at J, with 23 bases in the middle. Germline lookup yields CDR1 MNHEY and CDR2 SMNVEV (reference sequence). DNA for the CDR3: TGTGCCAGCAGCCCTTACACGACGGGGATCGATGCAACTAATGAAAAACTGTTTTTT. Its translation: CASSPYTTGIDATNEKLFF.

The V call is TRBV11-2, the J call TRBJ1-5, with D perhaps TRBD1 (5 bases). Germline V gene sequence: CDR1 SGHAT, CDR2 FQNNGV. Trimming pared 5 bases from V and 3 bases from J, leaving 11 bases between. This CDR3 has 14 residues. CDR3 sequence reads: CASSPGTANQPQHF. DNA of the CDR3: TGTGCCAGCAGCCCTGGGACGGCCAATCAGCCCCAGCATTTT.

The rearrangement joins TRBV15 to TRBJ1-5; D possibly corresponds to TRBD1 (5 bases). The CDR3 is 13 amino acids. Looked up from germline, CDR1 is LNHNV and CDR2 is YYDKDF (reference sequence). Trimming removed 5 bases from V and 3 bases from J, with 8 bases in between. CDR3 residues: CATSQGFNQPQHF. In nucleotides, the CDR3 is TGTGCCACCAGCCAGGGTTTCAATCAGCCCCAGCATTTT.

V gene TRBV19 combines with J gene TRBJ2-3; maybe TRBD1 (6 bases). The V end was cut by 3 bases, the J end by 2 bases, with 9 bases between. In germline, CDR1 is LNHDA, CDR2 SQIVND (reference sequence). The CDR3 is 14 residues long. CDR3 residues: CASSMMGATDTQYF. As DNA, the CDR3 is TGTGCCAGTAGTATGATGGGGGCCACAGATACGCAGTATTTT.

The chain joins TRBV27 to TRBJ2-7; TRBD2 matches at 7 bases. The CDR3 has 17 amino acids. Germline V gene sequence: CDR1 MNHEY, CDR2 SMNVEV (reference sequence). V lost 5 bases and J lost 9; bases outside the gene matches: 22. In nucleotides, the CDR3 is TGTGCCAGCAGTCCCCCTTTGGGGGAGGGCCCCCGGTGGGTGCAGTACTTC. Translated: CASSPPLGEGPRWVQYF.

The chain couples TRBV9 to TRBJ1-1; TRBD1 might be the D (6 bases). The CDR3 contains 15 residues. V was trimmed by 0 bases and J by 2 bases, leaving 11 bases between them. Looked up from germline, CDR1 is SGDLS and CDR2 is YYNGEE. The CDR3 region is CASSVVGGGNTEAFF. In DNA form, the CDR3 reads TGTGCCAGCAGCGTAGTGGGGGGCGGAAACACTGAAGCTTTCTTT.

The chain links TRBV7-8 to TRBJ1-5, with D perhaps matching TRBD1 (6 bases). Germline-derived CDR1 and CDR2 are SGHVS and FQNEAQ. CDR3 size: 16 residues. The germline V and J ends were trimmed by 5 bases and 3 bases, with 17 bases remaining between them. In DNA, the CDR3 is TGTGCCAGCAGCACCAGAACAGGGCTCAACAATCAGCCCCAGCATTTT. This translates into CASSTRTGLNNQPQHF. Full variable domain (outside the CDR3, taken from reference TRBV7-8 and TRBJ1-5): GAGVSQSPRYKVAKRGQDVALRCDPISGHVSLFWYQQALGQGPEFLTYFQNEAQLDKSGLPSDRFFAERPEGSVSTLKIQRTQQEDSAVYLCASSTRTGLNNQPQHFGDGTRLSIL.

The count of this clone is one. The chain is built from TRBV27 and TRBJ2-7; D is ambiguous. Germline V lookup: CDR1 MNHEY, CDR2 SMNVEV (reference sequence). The V gene lost 1 base and the J gene lost 0 bases, with 13 bases spanning the gap. The CDR3 has 16 amino acids. The CDR3 here is CASSLYSQIGSYEQYF. CDR3 nucleotides: TGTGCCAGCAGTTTATATAGTCAAATTGGCTCCTACGAGCAGTACTTC.

The J gene is TRBJ1-4, the V gene TRBV5-1; 8 bases line up with TRBD1. In germline, CDR1 is SGHRS, CDR2 YFSETQ. V gave up 3 bases and J gave up 7 bases; unmatched junction bases: 8. The CDR3 covers 15 residues. The CDR3 loop is CASSYDRGQSEKLFF. The CDR3 DNA reads as TGCGCCAGCAGCTATGACAGGGGACAGAGTGAAAAACTGTTTTTT.

This clone was seen just once. This chain connects TRBV5-4 to TRBJ2-5; D might be TRBD1 (6 bases). Per germline, CDR1 SGHNT and CDR2 YYREEE (reference sequence). CDR3 length: 14 amino acids. V gave up 2 bases and J gave up 2 bases, with 10 bases separating them. DNA of the CDR3: TGTGCCAGCAGCTTAGGACAGCGTCAAGAGACCCAGTACTTC. Protein sequence: CASSLGQRQETQYF.

This chain links TRBV19 with TRBJ2-5, with TRBD1 identical over 10 bases. The germline gives CDR1 LNHDA, CDR2 SQIVND (reference sequence). With 11 bases clipped from V and 2 bases from J, the junction kept 5 bases outside the gene matches. The CDR3 is made up of 13 amino acids. CDR3 nucleotide sequence: TGTGCCGGCGCGGGACAGGGGCAAGAGACCCAGTACTTC. It translates to CAGAGQGQETQYF.

This clone was counted a few times. The chain links TRBV5-8 to TRBJ1-1, with D unclear. V was shortened by 0 bases and J by 5 bases, with 14 bases between the two germline ends. This CDR3 spans 15 amino acids. Germline-derived CDR1 and CDR2 are SGHTS and YDEGEE. The CDR3 loop reads CASSLEGGWRTEAFF. The CDR3 DNA is TGTGCCAGCAGCTTGGAGGGTGGTTGGCGGACTGAAGCTTTCTTT.